A selection of T cell receptor beta chains follows, all from one sample in a study of T cells in Graves' hyperthyroidism and ophthalmopathy. From the multiplex PCR reads, TCRdb called clonotypes with MiXCR, one entry per CDR3 protein. The profile shows 550,000 to 600,000 distinct CDR3 sequences, 13% to 15% of them singletons. The sequenced sample consisted of blood. These TCRs come from a woman between 18 and 29 years old with Graves' ophthalmopathy. The CDR3 runs from the conserved cysteine through the conserved F or W. The D gene is left open where the match is weak. Rows may omit the clone size; those that give it use once, few, many or a size class.

V gene: TRBV7-2
clone size: few
D gene: -
J gene: TRBJ2-2
CDR3 DNA: TGTGCCAGCAGGTGGGGCGGAGTTAACCGGGGAAGGGAGCTGTTTTTT
CDR3 protein: CASRWGGVNRGRELFF

V gene: TRBV27
clone size: few
D gene: -
J gene: TRBJ2-2
CDR3 DNA: TGTGCCAGCAGTTTATTCGGGGGCACCGGGGAGCTGTTTTTT
CDR3 protein: CASSLFGGTGELFF

V gene: TRBV28
clone size: many
D gene: TRBD1
J gene: TRBJ1-2
CDR3 DNA: TGTGCCAGCAGCCTACAGGGGAGCCACTATGGCTACACCTTC
CDR3 protein: CASSLQGSHYGYTF

V gene: TRBV6-2/TRBV6-3
clone size: many
D gene: -
J gene: TRBJ2-7
CDR3 DNA: TGTGCCAGCACCCCAGGGTCCAGGTACGGGGGCTACGAGCAGTACTTC
CDR3 protein: CASTPGSRYGGYEQYF

V gene: TRBV9
clone size: few
D gene: -
J gene: TRBJ1-6
CDR3 DNA: TGTGCCAGCAGCCCTCGACAGGTTTATAATTCACCCCTCCACTTT
CDR3 protein: CASSPRQVYNSPLHF

V gene: TRBV3-1
clone size: -
D gene: -
J gene: TRBJ2-5
CDR3 DNA: TGTGCCAGCAGCCAAGTTACCAGGGCCTCGCGCGAGACCCAGTACTTC
CDR3 protein: CASSQVTRASRETQYF

V gene: TRBV7-9
clone size: -
D gene: TRBD2
J gene: TRBJ2-5
CDR3 DNA: TGTGCCAGCAGCTCAAGGACCGGGACTAGCAGTCCAGAGACCCAGTACTTC
CDR3 protein: CASSSRTGTSSPETQYF

V gene: TRBV6-1
clone size: -
D gene: TRBD1
J gene: TRBJ2-2
CDR3 DNA: TGTGCCAGCAGTGCACCGGCCGGGACAGGGCCAACCGGGGAGCTGTTTTTT
CDR3 protein: CASSAPAGTGPTGELFF

V gene: TRBV28
clone size: many
D gene: TRBD2
J gene: TRBJ2-1
CDR3 DNA: TGTGCCAGCAGTTTATCGGGAGGGGGCAATGAGCAGTTCTTC
CDR3 protein: CASSLSGGGNEQFF

V gene: TRBV28
clone size: many
D gene: -
J gene: TRBJ2-7
CDR3 DNA: TGTGCCAGCAGTTTCCCACCAGGACTCAGCTACGAGCAGTACTTC
CDR3 protein: CASSFPPGLSYEQYF

V gene: TRBV19
clone size: many
D gene: -
J gene: TRBJ1-1
CDR3 DNA: TGTGCCAGTAGTACCCTAGACACGAGAAACACTGAAGCTTTCTTT
CDR3 protein: CASSTLDTRNTEAFF

V gene: TRBV27
clone size: many
D gene: TRBD1
J gene: TRBJ2-1
CDR3 DNA: TGTGCCAGCAGTTTGGTAGGACAGGCCTACAATGAGCAGTTCTTC
CDR3 protein: CASSLVGQAYNEQFF

V gene: TRBV11-3
clone size: many
D gene: TRBD1
J gene: TRBJ2-7
CDR3 DNA: TGTGCCAGCAGCTTAGATCGCGGGACAGGGGCGGGATACGAGCAGTACTTC
CDR3 protein: CASSLDRGTGAGYEQYF